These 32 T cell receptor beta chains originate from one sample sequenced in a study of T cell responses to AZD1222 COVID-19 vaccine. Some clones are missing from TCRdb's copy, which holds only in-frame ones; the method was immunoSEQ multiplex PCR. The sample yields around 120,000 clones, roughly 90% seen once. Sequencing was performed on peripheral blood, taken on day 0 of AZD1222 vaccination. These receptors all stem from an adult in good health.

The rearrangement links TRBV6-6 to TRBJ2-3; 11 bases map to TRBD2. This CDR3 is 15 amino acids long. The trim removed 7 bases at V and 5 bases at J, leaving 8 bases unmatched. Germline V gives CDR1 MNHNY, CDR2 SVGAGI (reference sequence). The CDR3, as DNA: TGTGCCAGCACCCGAGGGCTAGCGGGAGGAGATACGCAGTATTTT. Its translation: CASTRGLAGGDTQYF.

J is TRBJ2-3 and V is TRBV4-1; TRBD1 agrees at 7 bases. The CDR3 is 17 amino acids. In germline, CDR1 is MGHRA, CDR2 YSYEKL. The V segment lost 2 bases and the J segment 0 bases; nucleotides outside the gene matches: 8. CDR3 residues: CASSQPPGGWSTDTQYF. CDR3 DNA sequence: TGCGCCAGCAGCCAACCCCCAGGGGGTTGGAGCACAGATACGCAGTATTTT.

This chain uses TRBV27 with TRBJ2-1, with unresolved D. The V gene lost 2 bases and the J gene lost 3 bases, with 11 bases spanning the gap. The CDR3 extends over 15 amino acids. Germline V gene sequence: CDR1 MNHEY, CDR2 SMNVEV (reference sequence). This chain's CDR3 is CASSLAPPGYNEQFF. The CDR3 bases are TGTGCCAGCAGTTTAGCCCCCCCAGGCTACAATGAGCAGTTCTTC.

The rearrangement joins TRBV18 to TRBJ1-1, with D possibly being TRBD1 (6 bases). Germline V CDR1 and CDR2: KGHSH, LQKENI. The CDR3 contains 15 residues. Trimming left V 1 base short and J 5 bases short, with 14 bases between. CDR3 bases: TGTGCCAGCTCACCACTGGGGGCGGGAAGTACTGAAGCTTTCTTT. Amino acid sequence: CASSPLGAGSTEAFF.

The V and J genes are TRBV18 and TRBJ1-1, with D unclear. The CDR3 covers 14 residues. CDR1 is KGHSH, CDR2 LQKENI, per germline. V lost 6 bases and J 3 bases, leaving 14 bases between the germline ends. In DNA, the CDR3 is TGTGCCAGCTCTCGAGTCGGGGTAGACACTGAAGCTTTCTTT. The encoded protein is CASSRVGVDTEAFF.

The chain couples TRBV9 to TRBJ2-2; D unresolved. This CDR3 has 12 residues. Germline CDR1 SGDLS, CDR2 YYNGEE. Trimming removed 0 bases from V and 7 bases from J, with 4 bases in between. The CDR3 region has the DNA TGTGCCAGCAGCGTAGATAACGGGGAGCTGTTTTTT. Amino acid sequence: CASSVDNGELFF. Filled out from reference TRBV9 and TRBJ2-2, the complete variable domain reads DSGVTQTPKHLITATGQRVTLRCSPRSGDLSVYWYQQSLDQGLQFLIQYYNGEERAKGNILERFSAQQFPDLHSELNLSSLELGDSALYFCASSVDNGELFFGEGSRLTVL.

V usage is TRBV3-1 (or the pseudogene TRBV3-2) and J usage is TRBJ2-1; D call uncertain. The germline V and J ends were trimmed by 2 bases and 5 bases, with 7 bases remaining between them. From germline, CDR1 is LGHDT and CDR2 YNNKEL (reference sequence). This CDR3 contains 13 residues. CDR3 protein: CASSQITDNEQFF. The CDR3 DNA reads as TGTGCCAGCAGCCAAATTACAGACAATGAGCAGTTCTTC.

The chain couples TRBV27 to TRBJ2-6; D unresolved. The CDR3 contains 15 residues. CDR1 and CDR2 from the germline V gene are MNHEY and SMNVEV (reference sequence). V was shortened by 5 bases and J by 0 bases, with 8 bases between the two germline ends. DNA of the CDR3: TGTGCCAGCAGTCCACCCAACTCTGGGGCCAACGTCCTGACTTTC. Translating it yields CASSPPNSGANVLTF.

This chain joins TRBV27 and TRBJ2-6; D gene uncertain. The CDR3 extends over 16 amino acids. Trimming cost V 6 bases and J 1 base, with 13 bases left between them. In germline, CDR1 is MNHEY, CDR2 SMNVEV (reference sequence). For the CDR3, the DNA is TGTGCCAGCAGGGTCTTTTGGATTTCTGGGGCCAACGTCCTGACTTTC. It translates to CASRVFWISGANVLTF.

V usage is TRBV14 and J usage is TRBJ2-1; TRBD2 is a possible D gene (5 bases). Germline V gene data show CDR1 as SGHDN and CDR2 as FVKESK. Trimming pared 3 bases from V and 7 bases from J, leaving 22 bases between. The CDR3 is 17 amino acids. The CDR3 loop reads CASSQYRGRLRRNEQFF. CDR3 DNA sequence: TGTGCCAGCAGCCAGTACCGAGGTCGGCTCAGGAGGAATGAGCAGTTCTTC.

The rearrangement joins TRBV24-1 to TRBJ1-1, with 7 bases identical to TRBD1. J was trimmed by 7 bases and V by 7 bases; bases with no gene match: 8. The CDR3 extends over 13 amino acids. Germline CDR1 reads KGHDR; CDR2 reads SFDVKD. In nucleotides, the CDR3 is TGTGCCACCAGCTTCTCAGGGGGAAGTGAAGCTTTCTTT. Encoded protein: CATSFSGGSEAFF.

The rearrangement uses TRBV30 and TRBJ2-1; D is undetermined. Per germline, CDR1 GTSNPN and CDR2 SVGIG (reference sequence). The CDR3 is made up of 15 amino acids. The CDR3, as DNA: TGTGATGTGGAGAGGCAGCAGAGCTCCTACAATGAGCAGTTCTTC. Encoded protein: CDVERQQSSYNEQFF.

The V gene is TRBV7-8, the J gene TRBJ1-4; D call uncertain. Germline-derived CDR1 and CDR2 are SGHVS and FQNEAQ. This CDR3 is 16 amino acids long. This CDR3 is CAPRHNPFSTNEKLFF. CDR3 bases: TGTGCTCCCCGACACAACCCTTTTTCTACTAATGAAAAACTGTTTTTT.

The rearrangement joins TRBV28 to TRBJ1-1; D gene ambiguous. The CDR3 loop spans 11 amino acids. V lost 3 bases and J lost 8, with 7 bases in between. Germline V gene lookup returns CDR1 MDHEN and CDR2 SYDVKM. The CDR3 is CASSLSREAFF. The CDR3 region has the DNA TGTGCCAGCAGTTTGAGCAGAGAAGCTTTCTTT. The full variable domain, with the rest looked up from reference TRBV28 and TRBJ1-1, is DVKVTQSSRYLVKRTGEKVFLECVQDMDHENMFWYRQDPGLGLRLIYFSYDVKMKEKGDIPEGYSVSREKKERFSLILESASTNQTSMYLCASSLSREAFFGQGTRLTVV.

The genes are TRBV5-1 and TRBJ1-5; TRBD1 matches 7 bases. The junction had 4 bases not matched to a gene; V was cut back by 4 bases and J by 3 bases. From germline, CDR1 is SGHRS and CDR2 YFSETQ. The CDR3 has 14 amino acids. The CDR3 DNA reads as TGCGCCAGCAGCGAGGGACAGTACAATCAGCCCCAGCATTTT. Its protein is CASSEGQYNQPQHF. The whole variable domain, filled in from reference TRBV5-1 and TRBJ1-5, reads KAGVTQTPRYLIKTRGQQVTLSCSPISGHRSVSWYQQTPGQGLQFLFEYFSETQRNKGNFPGRFSGRQFSNSRSEMNVSTLELGDSALYLCASSEGQYNQPQHFGDGTRLSIL.

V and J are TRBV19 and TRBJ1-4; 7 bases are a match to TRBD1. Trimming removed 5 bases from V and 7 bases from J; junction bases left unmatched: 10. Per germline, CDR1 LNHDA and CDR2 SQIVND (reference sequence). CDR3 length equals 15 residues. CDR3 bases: TGTGCCAGTAGTCCAAACAGGGGAGGGGGTGAAAAACTGTTTTTT. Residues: CASSPNRGGGEKLFF.

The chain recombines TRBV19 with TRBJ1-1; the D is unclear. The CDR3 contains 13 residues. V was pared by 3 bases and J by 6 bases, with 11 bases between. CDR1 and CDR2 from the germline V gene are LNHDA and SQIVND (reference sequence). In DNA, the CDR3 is TGTGCCAGTAGTATCGCGGGGAGCGCTGAAGCTTTCTTT. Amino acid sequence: CASSIAGSAEAFF.

CDR3 in amino acids: CASSVGDRAGTEAFF. The CDR3 bases are TGTGCCAGCAGCGTAGGGGACAGGGCGGGCACTGAAGCTTTCTTT. The J gene is TRBJ1-1, the V gene TRBV9; 9 positions match TRBD1. In germline, CDR1 is SGDLS, CDR2 YYNGEE. The CDR3 runs 15 residues. J lost 4 bases, V lost 0 bases, and 4 bases had no gene match.

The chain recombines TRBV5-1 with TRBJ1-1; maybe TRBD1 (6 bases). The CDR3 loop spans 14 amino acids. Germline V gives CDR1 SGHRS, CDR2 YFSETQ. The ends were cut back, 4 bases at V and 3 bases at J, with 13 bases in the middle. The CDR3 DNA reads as TGCGCCAGCAGCCCAGGGGTGAAGGACACTGAAGCTTTCTTT. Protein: CASSPGVKDTEAFF.

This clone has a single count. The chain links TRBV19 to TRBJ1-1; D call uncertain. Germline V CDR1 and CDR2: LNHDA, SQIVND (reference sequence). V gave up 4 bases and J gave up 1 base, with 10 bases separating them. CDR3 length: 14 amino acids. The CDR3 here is CASSTPIGNTEAFF. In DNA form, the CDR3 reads TGTGCCAGTAGTACTCCAATTGGGAACACTGAAGCTTTCTTT.

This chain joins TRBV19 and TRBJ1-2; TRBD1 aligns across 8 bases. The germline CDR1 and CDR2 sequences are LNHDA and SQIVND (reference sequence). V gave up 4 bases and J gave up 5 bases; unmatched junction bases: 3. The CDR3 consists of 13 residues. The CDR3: CASSTGGRYGYTF. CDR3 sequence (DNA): TGTGCCAGTAGTACAGGGGGCCGGTATGGCTACACCTTC.

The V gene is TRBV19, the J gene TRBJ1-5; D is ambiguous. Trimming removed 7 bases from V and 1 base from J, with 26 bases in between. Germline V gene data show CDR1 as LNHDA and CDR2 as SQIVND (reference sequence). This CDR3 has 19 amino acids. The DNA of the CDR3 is TGTGCCAGTACTCCAAAGGGTGGTAGGAGCTCCAGAAGCAATCAGCCCCAGCATTTT. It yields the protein CASTPKGGRSSRSNQPQHF.

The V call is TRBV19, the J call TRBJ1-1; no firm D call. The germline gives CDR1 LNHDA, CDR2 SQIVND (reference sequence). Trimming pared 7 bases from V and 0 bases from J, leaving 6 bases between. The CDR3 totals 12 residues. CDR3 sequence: CASNRVNTEAFF. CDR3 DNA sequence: TGTGCCAGTAATCGCGTGAACACTGAAGCTTTCTTT.

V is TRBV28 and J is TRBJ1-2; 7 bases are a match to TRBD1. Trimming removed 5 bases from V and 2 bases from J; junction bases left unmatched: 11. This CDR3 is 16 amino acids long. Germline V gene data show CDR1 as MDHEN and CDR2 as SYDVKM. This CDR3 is CASSPDRQGMNYGYTF. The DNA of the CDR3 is TGTGCCAGCAGTCCAGATAGACAGGGAATGAACTATGGCTACACCTTC.

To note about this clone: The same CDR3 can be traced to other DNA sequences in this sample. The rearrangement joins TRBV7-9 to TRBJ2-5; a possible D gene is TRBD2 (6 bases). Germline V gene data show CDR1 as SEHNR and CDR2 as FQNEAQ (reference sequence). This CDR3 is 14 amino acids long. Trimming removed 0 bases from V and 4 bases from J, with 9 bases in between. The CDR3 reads CASSLARGGETQYF. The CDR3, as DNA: TGTGCCAGCAGCTTAGCAAGGGGAGGAGAGACCCAGTACTTC. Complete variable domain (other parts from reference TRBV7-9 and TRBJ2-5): DTGVSQNPRHKITKRGQNVTFRCDPISEHNRLYWYRQTLGQGPEFLTYFQNEAQLEKSRLLSDRFSAERPKGSFSTLEIQRTEQGDSAMYLCASSLARGGETQYFGPGTRLLVL.

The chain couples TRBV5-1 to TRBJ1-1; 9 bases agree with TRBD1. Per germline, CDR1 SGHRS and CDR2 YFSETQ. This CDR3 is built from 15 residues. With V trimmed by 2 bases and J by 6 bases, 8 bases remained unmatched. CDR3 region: CASSLGSGQGPEAFF. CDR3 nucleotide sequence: TGCGCCAGCAGCTTAGGATCGGGACAGGGTCCTGAAGCTTTCTTT.

The CDR3: CASSRPTGGPSPLHF. CDR3 in DNA: TGTGCCAGCAGCCGTCCGACAGGGGGGCCTTCACCCCTCCACTTT. The chain employs TRBV3-1 (or the pseudogene TRBV3-2) and TRBJ1-6; 9 positions match TRBD1. CDR1 is LGHDT and CDR2 is YNNKEL in the germline V gene (reference sequence). This CDR3 has 15 residues. V lost 4 bases, J lost 9 bases, and 7 bases stayed unmatched.

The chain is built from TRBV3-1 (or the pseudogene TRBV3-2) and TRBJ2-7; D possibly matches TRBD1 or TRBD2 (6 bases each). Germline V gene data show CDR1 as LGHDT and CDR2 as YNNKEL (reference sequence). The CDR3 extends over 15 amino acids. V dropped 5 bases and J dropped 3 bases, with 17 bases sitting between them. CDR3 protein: CASSSRGTGGYEQYF. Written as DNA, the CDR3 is TGTGCCAGCAGCTCAAGGGGGACTGGCGGCTACGAGCAGTACTTC.

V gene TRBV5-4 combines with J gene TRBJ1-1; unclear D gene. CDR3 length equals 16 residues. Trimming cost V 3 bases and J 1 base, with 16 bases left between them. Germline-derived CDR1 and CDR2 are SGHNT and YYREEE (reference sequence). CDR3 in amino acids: CASSYGSFPRNTEAFF. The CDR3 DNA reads TGTGCCAGCAGCTACGGGTCATTTCCTCGGAACACTGAAGCTTTCTTT.

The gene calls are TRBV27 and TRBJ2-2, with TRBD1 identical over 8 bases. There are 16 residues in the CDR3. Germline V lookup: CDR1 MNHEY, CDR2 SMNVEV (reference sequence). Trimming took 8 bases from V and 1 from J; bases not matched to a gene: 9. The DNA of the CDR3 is TGTGCCAGCCAGGGACAGGAGCCTGTGAACACCGGGGAGCTGTTTTTT. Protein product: CASQGQEPVNTGELFF.

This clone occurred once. CDR3 coding DNA: TGTGCCAGCAGCTCCCAGGGGGCGAATGAGCAGTTCTTC. It codes for CASSSQGANEQFF. J is TRBJ2-1 and V is TRBV12-3 or TRBV12-4, with 8 bases aligning to TRBD1. The V segment lost 6 bases and the J segment 7 bases; nucleotides outside the gene matches: 5. The CDR3 runs to 13 residues.

CDR3 protein: CASSFRRMNTEAFF. The CDR3 coding sequence is TGCGCCAGCAGCTTTCGTCGGATGAACACTGAAGCTTTCTTT. The V gene is TRBV5-1, the J gene TRBJ1-1; D remains ambiguous. The ends were cut back, 2 bases at V and 0 bases at J, with 8 bases in the middle. Looked up from germline, CDR1 is SGHRS and CDR2 is YFSETQ. The CDR3 loop spans 14 amino acids.